This TCR beta chain came from a study of T-cell memory formation after mild COVID-19. CDR1 is SGHRS, CDR2 YFSETQ, per germline. This CDR3 is 16 amino acids long. The J segment lost 5 bases and the V segment lost 3 bases, leaving 8 bases of the junction unmatched. With constant-segment primers, 5'RACE yielded cDNA libraries of TCR alpha and TCR beta that carried sample barcodes and UMIs. Via MiXCR, TCRdb re-called the 5' RACE reads, giving one row per CDR3 protein. The repertoire consists of under 450,000 distinct CDR3 sequences, with roughly an eighth occurring once and the leading ten covering 22%. This clonotype appeared a few times. Its antigen is unknown. General study points: Later expanders leaned CD4+, whereas clones that contracted between day 15 and 85 were balanced CD4/CD8. In second-wave clones peaking day 37, SARS-CoV-2 specificity remained unconfirmed.

Sequencing was done on a sample of PBMCs or a T cell subset sorted from them (not recorded which). The clonotype comes from a man between 18 and 29 years old who had mild COVID-19 (a few samples of this study predate the infection). Cell type and time point are not known. The V gene is TRBV5-1, the J gene TRBJ2-1, with 10 positions matching TRBD1. This CDR3 reads CASSSEGQGIDNEQFF. Here the CDR3 DNA reads TGCGCCAGCAGCTCCGAGGGACAGGGGATCGACAATGAGCAGTTCTTC.